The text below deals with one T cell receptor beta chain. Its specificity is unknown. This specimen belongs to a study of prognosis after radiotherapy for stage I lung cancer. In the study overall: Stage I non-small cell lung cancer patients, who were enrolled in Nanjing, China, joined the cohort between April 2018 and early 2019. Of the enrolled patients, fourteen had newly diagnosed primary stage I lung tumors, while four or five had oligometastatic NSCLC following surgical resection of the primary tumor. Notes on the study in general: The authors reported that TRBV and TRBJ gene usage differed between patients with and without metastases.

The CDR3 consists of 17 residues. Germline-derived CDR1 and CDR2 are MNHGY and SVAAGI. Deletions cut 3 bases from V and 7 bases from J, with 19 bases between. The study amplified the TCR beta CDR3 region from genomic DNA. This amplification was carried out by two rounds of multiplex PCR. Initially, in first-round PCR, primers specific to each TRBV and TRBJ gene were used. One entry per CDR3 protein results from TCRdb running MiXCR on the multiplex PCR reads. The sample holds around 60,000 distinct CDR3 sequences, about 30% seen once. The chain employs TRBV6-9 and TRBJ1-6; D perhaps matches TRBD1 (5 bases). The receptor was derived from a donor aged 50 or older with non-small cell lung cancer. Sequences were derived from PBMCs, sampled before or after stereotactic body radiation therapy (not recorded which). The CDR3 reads CASSYSWRSGANSPLHF. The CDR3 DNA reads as TGTGCCAGCAGTTACTCCTGGAGGAGTGGGGCGAATTCACCCCTCCACTTT.